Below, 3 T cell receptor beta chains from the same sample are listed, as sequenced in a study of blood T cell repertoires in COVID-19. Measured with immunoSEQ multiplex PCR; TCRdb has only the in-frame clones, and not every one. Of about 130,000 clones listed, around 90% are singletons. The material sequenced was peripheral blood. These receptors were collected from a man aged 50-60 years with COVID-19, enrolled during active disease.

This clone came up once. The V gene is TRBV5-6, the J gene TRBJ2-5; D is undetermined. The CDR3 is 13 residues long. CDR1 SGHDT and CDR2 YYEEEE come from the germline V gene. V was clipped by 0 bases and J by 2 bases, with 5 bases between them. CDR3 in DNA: TGTGCCAGCAGCTTGGTTAGACAAGAGACCCAGTACTTC. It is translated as CASSLVRQETQYF. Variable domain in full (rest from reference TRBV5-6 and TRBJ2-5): DAGVTQSPTHLIKTRGQQVTLRCSPKSGHDTVSWYQQALGQGPQFIFQYYEEEERQRGNFPDRFSGHQFPNYSSELNVNALLLGDSALYLCASSLVRQETQYFGPGTRLLVL.

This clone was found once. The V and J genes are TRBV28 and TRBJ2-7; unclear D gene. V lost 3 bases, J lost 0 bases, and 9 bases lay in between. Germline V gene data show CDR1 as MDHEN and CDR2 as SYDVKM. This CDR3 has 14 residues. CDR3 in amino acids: CASSLGAHSYEQYF. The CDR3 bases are TGTGCCAGCAGTTTGGGCGCCCACTCCTACGAGCAGTACTTC.

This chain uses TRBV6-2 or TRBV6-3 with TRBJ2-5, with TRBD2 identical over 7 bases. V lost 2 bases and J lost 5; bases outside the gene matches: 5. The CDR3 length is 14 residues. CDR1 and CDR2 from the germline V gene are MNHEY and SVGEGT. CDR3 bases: TGTGCCAGCAGTTACGGAGGACTAGTTGAGACCCAGTACTTC. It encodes CASSYGGLVETQYF.